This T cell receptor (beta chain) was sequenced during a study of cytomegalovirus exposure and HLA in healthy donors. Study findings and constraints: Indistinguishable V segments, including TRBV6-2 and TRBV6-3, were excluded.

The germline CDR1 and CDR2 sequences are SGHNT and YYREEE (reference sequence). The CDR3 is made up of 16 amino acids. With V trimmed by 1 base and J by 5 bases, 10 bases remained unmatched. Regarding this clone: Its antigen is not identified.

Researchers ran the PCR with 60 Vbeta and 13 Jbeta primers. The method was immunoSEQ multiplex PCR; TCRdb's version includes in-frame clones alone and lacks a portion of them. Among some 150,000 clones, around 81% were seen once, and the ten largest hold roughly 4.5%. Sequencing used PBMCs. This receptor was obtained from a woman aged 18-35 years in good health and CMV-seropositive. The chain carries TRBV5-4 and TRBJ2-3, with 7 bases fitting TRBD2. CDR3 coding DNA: TGTGCCAGCAGCTTGCCCGGGACTAAGGGAGGAGATACGCAGTATTTT. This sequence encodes CASSLPGTKGGDTQYF.